The sequence of this T cell receptor beta chain was determined in a study of cytomegalovirus exposure and HLA in healthy donors. Clones were read by immunoSEQ multiplex PCR, and TCRdb kept only the in-frame ones, dropping some. The sample records about 130,000 clones, 89% being singletons. Germline-derived CDR1 and CDR2 are ENHRY and SYGVKD. The CDR3 has 15 amino acids. V gave up 3 bases and J gave up 1 base, with 12 bases separating them. The chain combines TRBV10-3 with TRBJ1-2; D is undetermined. Sample: PBMCs. This clonotype originated in a woman younger than 35 in good health and CMV-seronegative. CDR3 coding DNA: TGTGCCATCAGTGACAAACAGAACGGTAACTATGGCTACACCTTC. This translates into CAISDKQNGNYGYTF.